This T cell receptor beta chain is drawn from a study of Ad26.COV2.S vaccination and SARS-CoV-2 variants. Study background: Ad26.COV2.S was injected intramuscularly once or twice, 56 days apart. Study results and caveats: Spike-specific responses of CD8+ and CD4+ T cells were reported to display substantial breadth after vaccination. Total T cell responses, in the TCR breadth and depth analyses, may have been underestimated.

Only one count was recorded for this clone. Its antigen is undetermined. Stated treatment: around 19 received Ad26.COV2.S at low or high dose, single or two shots; roughly five received placebo; per-sample allocation not given. On day 63 after the first injection, vaccine and placebo recipients gave samples. A Boston adult aged 18-55 years was the donor. The V gene end was trimmed by 0 bases and the J gene end by 5 bases; junction bases not matched to a gene: 11. This CDR3 contains 19 residues. Germline CDR1 MDHEN, CDR2 SYDVKM. The data were produced by immunoSEQ multiplex PCR, yet TCRdb's version contains in-frame clones alone and is incomplete. The sample consists of 410,000 or so clones, 92% of them appearing once.

The material sequenced was peripheral blood, taken in a trial of Ad26.COV2.S vaccine versus placebo. The rearrangement links TRBV28 to TRBJ2-1; 12 nucleotides match TRBD2. The TCR originated in a person between 18 and 60 years old who received the Ad26.COV2.S COVID-19 vaccine or a placebo. The CDR3: CASSLWTTWTSGNHNEQFF. The CDR3 DNA sequence: TGTGCCAGCAGTTTATGGACAACCTGGACTAGCGGGAACCACAATGAGCAGTTCTTC.